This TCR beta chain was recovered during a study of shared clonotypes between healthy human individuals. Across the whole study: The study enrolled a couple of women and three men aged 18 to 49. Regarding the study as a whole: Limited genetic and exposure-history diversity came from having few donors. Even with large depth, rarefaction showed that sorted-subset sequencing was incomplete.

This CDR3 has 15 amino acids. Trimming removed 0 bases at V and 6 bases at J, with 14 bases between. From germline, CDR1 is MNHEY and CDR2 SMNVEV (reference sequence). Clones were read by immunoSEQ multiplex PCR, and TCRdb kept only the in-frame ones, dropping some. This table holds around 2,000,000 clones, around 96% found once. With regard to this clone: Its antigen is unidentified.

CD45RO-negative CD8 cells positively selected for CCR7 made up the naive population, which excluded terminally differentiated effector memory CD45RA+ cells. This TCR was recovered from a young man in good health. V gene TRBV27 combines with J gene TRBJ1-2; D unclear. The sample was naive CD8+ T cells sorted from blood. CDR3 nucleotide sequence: TGTGCCAGCAGTTTATCGCTAGAGGGCAGAAATGGCTACACCTTC. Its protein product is CASSLSLEGRNGYTF.